This TCR beta chain was profiled in a study of cytomegalovirus exposure and HLA in healthy donors. Study context: About 79% of approximately 400 genotyped donors fell in the Caucasian-associated ancestry cluster. Whole-study findings and limits: TCR beta V- and J-gene trimming, according to a later analysis, was linked to a missense DCLRE1C variant. Productive rates of about 90% or about 30% were seen for most TCR beta V segments in an earlier analysis. Some TCR beta chains (more than 150 of them) were listed as cytomegalovirus-associated.

The PCR made use of 60 Vbeta and 13 Jbeta primers. Libraries were prepared by immunoSEQ multiplex PCR; TCRdb keeps only in-frame clonotypes and omits some of them. The sample has about 170,000 clones, 75% to 90% seen once; the top ten hold about 2%. Note on this clone: Antigen: not known.

The CDR3 loop spans 13 amino acids. The V gene's germline CDR1 is SNHLY and CDR2 FYNNEI. The trim removed 6 bases at V and 4 bases at J, leaving 5 bases unmatched. The chain couples TRBV2 to TRBJ2-5; 7 bases match TRBD1. The specimen was PBMCs. The receptor was derived from a male donor in good health and CMV-seronegative. CDR3 residues: CASRQDRLETQYF. In DNA, the CDR3 is TGTGCCAGCAGGCAGGACAGGTTAGAGACCCAGTACTTC. Using reference TRBV2 and TRBJ2-5 for the parts outside the CDR3, the full variable domain is EPEVTQTPSHQVTQMGQEVILRCVPISNHLYFYWYRQILGQKVEFLVSFYNNEISEKSEIFDDQFSVERPDGSNFTLKIRSTKLEDSAMYFCASRQDRLETQYFGPGTRLLVL.